The present TCR beta chain was sequenced within a study of PD-1 blockade in classical Hodgkin lymphoma (dated by TCRdb to about 2020). Background for the entire study: Nivolumab dosing was 3 mg/kg intravenously every 2 weeks, continuing until either disease progression or unacceptable toxicity. The study used CyTOF and TCR beta sequencing to define a peripheral blood immune signature of response to PD-1 blockade in classical Hodgkin lymphoma. Results the study describes overall, beyond this receptor: Trial patients achieving complete response had baseline diversity similar to newly diagnosed patients, whereas partial responders and progressors had significantly lower diversity. Patients starting nivolumab less than 1 year after ASCT had lower diversity and were excluded from later analyses to avoid confounding by immune reconstitution. Only a single clinical trial cohort was studied, and what caused the repertoire differences, possibly disease activity or prior therapy, remained undefined. A significant rise by C4D1 was seen in CD4+ but not CD8+ TCR diversity (p=0.0027 vs p=0.16), with the rise being most apparent in complete responders (p=0.02). Newly diagnosed patients were reported to have lower baseline TCR diversity than healthy donors, and relapsed/refractory patients were reported to have lower baseline TCR diversity still.

Genomic DNA was extracted with the Qiagen DNeasy kit from unsorted PBMCs and from negatively selected CD4+ and CD8+ fractions. Using primers that anneal to V and J segments, immunoSEQ multiplex PCR amplified the TCR beta CDR3 regions. A synthetic immune receptor repertoire was used to minimize amplification bias, and any remaining bias was removed computationally after sequencing. The source study handled its data this way. Repertoire diversity was quantified as the Shannon entropy index using custom Python scripts. Unsorted, CD4+ and CD8+ repertoires were examined separately, except in combined analyses, for which CD4+ and CD8+ sequences were merged in silico. A clone was considered expanded if an increase in frequency of at least 2-fold after treatment relative to C1D1 was found, and a pseudocount of 0.5 was applied to clones undetected at baseline. Singleton clones were defined as clones with 0 or 1 copy at C1D1, and non-singleton clones were defined as clones with 2 or more copies. By matching protein sequences in sorted samples from the same patient, clones expanded in unsorted samples were annotated as CD4+, CD8+ or unknown. Wilcoxon tests on paired samples were used to test changes in diversity from C1D1 to C4D1. Not all clones reach the TCRdb copy of this immuneACCESS table, which keeps in-frame sequences only. Checked studies attribute under half of the gap to unresolved V genes and leave the rest unexplained. V and J calls and clone size come straight from that table; D and trimming were deduced from the DNA. The sample yields tens of thousands of clones; 80% were counted once. The ten largest clonotypes hold about 20% of the sample.

Relative to germline, V is missing 0 bases and J is missing 6 bases, with 14 bases of the junction outside any gene match. The germline V gene specifies SGHVS as CDR1 and FNYEAQ as CDR2. Including cysteine and phenylalanine, the CDR3 has 18 amino acids. Only the CDR3 part of the read is kept: 54 bases, read in frame from the first base. As concerns this clone: Its antigen specificity is not known. Base qualities are not at hand, and no much larger clone is one base apart.

Interpreted using the paper, the time point label stands for: cycle 4 day 1 (C4D1), after six to seven weeks of nivolumab. All trial patients had relapsed after autologous stem cell transplantation, with cohorts A, B and C differing in prior brentuximab vedotin exposure. A total of 50 to 70 patients with relapsed/refractory classical Hodgkin lymphoma made up the trial cohort, and each patient's best overall response was complete response, partial response or progressive disease. Trial patients were treated with single-agent nivolumab in the multi-cohort phase II CheckMate 205 trial. An independent review committee assessed best overall response using the 2007 International Working Group response criteria. Trial PBMCs were obtained immediately prior to nivolumab initiation (C1D1) and on therapy at cycle 2 day 1 and cycle 4 day 1. Peripheral blood was collected in 8 mL Vacutainer Cell Preparation Tubes, from which PBMCs were isolated by centrifugation and then cryopreserved.

The receptor chain draws on TRBV7-6 and TRBJ1-5, with TRBD1 identical over 7 junction bases. The sequence derives from a human donor with classical Hodgkin lymphoma. The starting material was peripheral blood mononuclear cells (PBMCs), obtained before the fourth cycle of nivolumab. The nucleotide sequence reads as follows: TGTGCCAGCAGCTTAGCGGGGGGCGAGGGGGCGCATATTCAGCCCCAGCATTTT. This encodes CASSLAGGEGAHIQPQHF.